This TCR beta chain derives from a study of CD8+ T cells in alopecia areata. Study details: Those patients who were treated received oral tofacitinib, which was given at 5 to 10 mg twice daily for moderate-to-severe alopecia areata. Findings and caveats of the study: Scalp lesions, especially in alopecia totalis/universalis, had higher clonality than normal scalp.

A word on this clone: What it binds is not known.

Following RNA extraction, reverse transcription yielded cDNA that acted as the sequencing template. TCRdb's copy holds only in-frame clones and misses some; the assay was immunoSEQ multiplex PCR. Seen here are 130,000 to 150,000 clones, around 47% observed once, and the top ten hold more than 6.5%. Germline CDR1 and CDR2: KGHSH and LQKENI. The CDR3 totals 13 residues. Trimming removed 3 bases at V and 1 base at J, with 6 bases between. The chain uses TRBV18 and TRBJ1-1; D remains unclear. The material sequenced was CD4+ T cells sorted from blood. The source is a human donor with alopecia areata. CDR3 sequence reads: CASSPSGNTEAFF. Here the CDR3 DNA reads TGTGCCAGCTCACCTTCAGGGAACACTGAAGCTTTCTTT.